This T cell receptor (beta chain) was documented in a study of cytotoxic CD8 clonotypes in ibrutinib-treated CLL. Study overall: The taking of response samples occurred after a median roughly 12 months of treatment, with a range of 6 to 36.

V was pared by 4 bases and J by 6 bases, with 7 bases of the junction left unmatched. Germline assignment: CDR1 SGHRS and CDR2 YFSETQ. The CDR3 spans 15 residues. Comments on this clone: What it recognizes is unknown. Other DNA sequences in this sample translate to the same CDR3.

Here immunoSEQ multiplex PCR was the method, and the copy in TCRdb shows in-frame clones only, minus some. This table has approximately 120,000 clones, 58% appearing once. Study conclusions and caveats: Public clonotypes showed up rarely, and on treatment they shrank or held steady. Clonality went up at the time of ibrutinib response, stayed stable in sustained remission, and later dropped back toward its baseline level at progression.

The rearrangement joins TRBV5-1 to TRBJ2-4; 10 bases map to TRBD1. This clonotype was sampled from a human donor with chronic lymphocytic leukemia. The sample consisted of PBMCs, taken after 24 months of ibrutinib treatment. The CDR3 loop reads CASSLEGQGGNIQYF. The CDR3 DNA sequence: TGCGCCAGCAGCCTGGAAGGACAGGGGGGAAACATTCAGTACTTC.